The TCR beta chain described here comes from a study of early T cells in non-severe SARS-CoV-2 infection. Findings and caveats of the study: Clonotype matching in VDJdb favored anti-spike CD8 responses and did not capture private and CD4 specificities.

In the case of this clonotype: The antigen remains undetermined.

The protocol attached unique molecular identifiers to individual cDNA molecules. MiXCR was run by TCRdb on the 5' RACE reads, yielding one entry per CDR3 protein. The table lists 69,000 or so distinct CDR3 sequences, around 14% of them singletons. The TCR was taken from an adult who was a healthcare worker with PCR-confirmed SARS-CoV-2 infection or an uninfected control (not recorded which). The sequenced sample was whole blood.

CDR3 DNA sequence: TGTGCCAGCAGCCAAGCAGCGGGAGGACTTTATACGCAGTATTTT. Translation: CASSQAAGGLYTQYF. The chain recombines TRBV3-1 with TRBJ2-3; 9 bases line up with TRBD2. Losses at the gene ends were 1 base for V and 7 bases for J; bases not matched to a gene: 6. The CDR3 totals 15 residues. From germline, CDR1 is LGHDT and CDR2 YNNKEL (reference sequence).